The 11 T cell receptor beta chains presented below share a single source sample, sequenced in a study of T cell clonality in common variable immunodeficiency. Some clones are missing from TCRdb's copy, which holds only in-frame ones; the method was immunoSEQ multiplex PCR. The table lists roughly 34,000 clones, with no singletons. The sequencing input was peripheral blood mononuclear cells. Every receptor here comes from a person aged 18-70 years in good health.

This clone showed up just a few times. The read ends 3 residues before the CDR3 terminus; that terminus is restored from the germline J gene. The chain carries TRBV5-1 and TRBJ2-5, with 8 nucleotides matching TRBD2. V lost 3 bases, J lost 2 bases, and 6 bases stayed unmatched. Germline assignment: CDR1 SGHRS and CDR2 YFSETQ. The CDR3 covers 15 residues. The CDR3 spells CASSWRSSGQETQYF. The sequenced part of the CDR3 DNA is TGCGCCAGCAGCTGGAGATCTAGCGGGCAAGAGACC.

This clone was seen ten or more times. The read gets to within 3 residues of the CDR3 end, and the germline J gene fills in the rest. The chain joins TRBV20-1 to TRBJ2-7, with 8 bases aligning to TRBD1. Unmatched junction bases numbered 7, after V lost 3 bases and J lost 3 bases. Germline V gives CDR1 DFQATT, CDR2 SNEGSKA (reference sequence). This CDR3 is built from 14 residues. CDR3 bases read: TGCAGTGCTAGCCCTCCCGACAGGGGCTACGAG. Protein product: CSASPPDRGYE. The CDR3 reads in full as CSASPPDRGYEQYF.

This clone came up many times. The read ends 3 residues before the CDR3 terminus; that terminus is restored from the germline J gene. The chain employs TRBV2 and TRBJ1-1, with 7 bases fitting TRBD1. CDR3 length: 14 residues. V gave up 6 bases and J gave up 7 bases; unmatched junction bases: 11. Germline CDR1 SNHLY, CDR2 FYNNEI. The CDR3 protein is CASSKTGSPGEAFF. CDR3 DNA, as far as it was read: TGTGCCAGCAGCAAGACAGGGAGCCCGGGTGAA.

This clone has a count of ten or more. The read finishes 3 residues shy of the CDR3 end, and the germline J gene is used to complete it. The chain combines TRBV29-1 with TRBJ1-2; 7 bases are shared with TRBD1. This CDR3 spans 15 amino acids. The V gene end was trimmed by 0 bases and the J gene end by 6 bases; junction bases not matched to a gene: 10. The germline gives CDR1 SQVTM, CDR2 ANQGSEA. CDR3 DNA, as far as it was read: TGCAGCGTTGAAGATGGTTGGGCAGGGGGGCATGGC. It specifies CSVEDGWAGGHG. The entire CDR3 protein is CSVEDGWAGGHGYTF. Looking up the rest from reference TRBV29-1 and TRBJ1-2 gives the full variable domain: SAVISQKPSRDICQRGTSLTIQCQVDSQVTMMFWYRQQPGQSLTLIATANQGSEATYESGFVIDKFPISRPNLTFSTLTVSNMSPEDSSIYLCSVEDGWAGGHGYTFGSGTRLTVV.

This clone was counted at least ten times. The sequenced fragment ends 3 residues before the CDR3 boundary, so the rest is inferred from the germline J gene. This chain uses TRBV12-3 or TRBV12-4 with TRBJ1-1, with D tentatively TRBD1 (6 bases). CDR3 length: 14 residues. V dropped 6 bases and J dropped 0 bases, with 11 bases sitting between them. The covered CDR3 bases are TGTGCCAGCAGCAGGGGAGGAATGAACACTGAA. This encodes CASSRGGMNTE. The entire CDR3 sequence reads CASSRGGMNTEAFF.

As concerns this clone: The CDR3 extends 3 residues past the end of the read, so its final part is completed from the germline J gene. Distinct nucleotide sequences in the sample also encode this CDR3. The chain couples TRBV5-6 to TRBJ2-1, with 9 bases matching TRBD1. The germline gives CDR1 SGHDT, CDR2 YYEEEE. The CDR3 runs to 14 residues. The J segment lost 3 bases and the V segment lost 4 bases, leaving 2 bases of the junction unmatched. The CDR3 is CASSPGQGYNEQFF. CDR3 DNA (partial): TGTGCCAGCAGCCCGGGACAGGGCTACAATGAG.

This clone was recorded a few times. The observed sequence ends 3 residues before the CDR3 terminus, with the missing tail filled in from the germline J gene. The chain employs TRBV18 and TRBJ2-5; 13 bases match TRBD2. The V segment lost 5 bases and the J segment 5 bases; nucleotides outside the gene matches: 8. CDR1 and CDR2 from the germline V gene are KGHSH and LQKENI. The CDR3 extends over 16 amino acids. CDR3 region: CASSFGTSGTLETQYF. CDR3 DNA, as far as it was read: TGTGCCAGCTCATTCGGGACTAGCGGGACGTTGGAGACC.

This clone was seen ten or more times. Read sequence stops 3 residues before the CDR3 end, and the germline J gene provides the missing end. This rearrangement joins TRBV5-1 to TRBJ1-1; D may be TRBD1 (6 bases). CDR1 is SGHRS and CDR2 is YFSETQ in the germline V gene. The CDR3 runs to 14 residues. The V and J ends lost 3 bases and 3 bases respectively, with 12 bases between them. CDR3 DNA (partial): TGCGCCAGCAGCTCCGGCAGGGGCTACACTGAA. Protein: CASSSGRGYTE. The full CDR3 protein is CASSSGRGYTEAFF.

This clone came up many times. The read falls 3 residues short of the CDR3 end, and the missing part is taken from the germline J gene. The chain carries TRBV7-8 and TRBJ2-7; a possible D gene is TRBD2 (6 bases). The germline gives CDR1 SGHVS, CDR2 FQNEAQ. CDR3 length equals 12 residues. The germline V and J ends were trimmed by 3 bases and 5 bases, with 8 bases remaining between them. The chain's CDR3 is CASSFPGDEQYF. The CDR3 bases that were read are TGTGCCAGCAGCTTCCCGGGGGACGAG.

This clone was counted many times. The CDR3 end falls 3 residues outside the read, so it is completed with the germline J gene. The chain carries TRBV30 and TRBJ2-3; no clear D. CDR1 is GTSNPN and CDR2 is SVGIG in the germline V gene (reference sequence). Trimming took 0 bases from V and 6 from J, leaving 7 bases between them. The CDR3 covers 12 residues. Here the CDR3 reads CAWSVTADTQYF. The sequenced CDR3 bases are TGTGCCTGGAGTGTTACCGCGGATACG.

This clone occurred many times. This CDR3 is CASSLVQGGLNEQFF. The CDR3 bases that were read are TGTGCCAGCAGTTTAGTCCAGGGTGGTCTCAATGAG. This chain connects TRBV12-3 or TRBV12-4 to TRBJ2-1; TRBD1 might be the D (5 bases). Read data end 3 residues before the CDR3 end; the end is taken from the germline J gene. This CDR3 has 15 amino acids. The V end lost 1 base, the J end lost 6 bases, and 13 bases lay between the germline ends.